This is a list of T cell receptor beta chains from one sample in a study of high-grade serous ovarian cancer treatment subgroups. TCRdb keeps only in-frame clones here, not all; method: immunoSEQ multiplex PCR. The sample carries over 8,500 clones, approximately 90% recorded once. The sequenced sample was tumor tissue. Source of these receptors: a human donor with high-grade serous ovarian cancer. Both conserved end residues are part of each CDR3. A D gene is named only where the DNA matches it firmly. Expanded clones are given a class, and other clones once, few, many or no size at all.

size: once
J: TRBJ2-7
D: TRBD2
V: TRBV19
CDR3: CASSIGGNSYEQYF
DNA: TGTGCCAGTAGTATCGGGGGGAACAGCTACGAGCAGTACTTC

size: NA
J: TRBJ2-3
D: TRBD2
V: TRBV28
CDR3: CASSYGGGDTQYF
DNA: TGTGCCAGCAGTTACGGGGGGGGTGATACGCAGTATTTT

size: NA
J: TRBJ2-1
D: NA
V: TRBV9
CDR3: CASSVGPEDEQFF
DNA: TGTGCCAGCAGCGTAGGACCCGAGGATGAGCAGTTCTTC

size: NA
J: TRBJ1-1
D: NA
V: TRBV18
CDR3: CASSPRDGLNTEAFF
DNA: TGTGCCAGCTCACCACGGGACGGATTGAACACTGAAGCTTTCTTT

size: NA
J: TRBJ2-5
D: NA
V: TRBV10-3
CDR3: CAISESWQEMETQYF
DNA: TGTGCCATCAGTGAGTCGTGGCAGGAAATGGAGACCCAGTACTTC

size: once
J: TRBJ2-6
D: NA
V: TRBV5-8
CDR3: CASSSGSHSGANVLTF
DNA: TGTGCCAGCAGCTCCGGGTCGCACTCTGGGGCCAACGTCCTGACTTTC

size: NA
J: TRBJ2-3
D: TRBD2
V: TRBV7-6
CDR3: CASSLLGTSGGTDTQYF
DNA: TGTGCCAGCAGCCTTTTAGGGACTAGCGGGGGAACAGATACGCAGTATTTT

size: NA
J: TRBJ1-2
D: NA
V: TRBV27
CDR3: CASSYHPQTATGYTF
DNA: TGTGCCAGCAGTTACCACCCCCAGACCGCAACCGGCTACACCTTC

size: NA
J: TRBJ2-3
D: NA
V: TRBV18
CDR3: CASSGVTDTQYF
DNA: TGTGCCAGCTCCGGTGTCACAGATACGCAGTATTTT

size: NA
J: TRBJ1-1
D: NA
V: TRBV2
CDR3: CASSPGVPAEAFF
DNA: TGTGCCAGCAGCCCAGGGGTACCCGCTGAAGCTTTCTTT

size: NA
J: TRBJ2-7
D: NA
V: TRBV11-2
CDR3: CASSIASASYEQYF
DNA: TGTGCCAGCAGCATCGCTTCGGCCTCCTACGAGCAGTACTTC

size: NA
J: TRBJ2-2
D: NA
V: TRBV7-2
CDR3: CASRVRGPTGELFF
DNA: TGTGCCAGCCGAGTAAGGGGTCCCACCGGGGAGCTGTTTTTT

size: NA
J: TRBJ2-3
D: NA
V: TRBV18
CDR3: CASSPPSFGGPADTQYF
DNA: TGTGCCAGCTCACCACCTTCTTTCGGGGGCCCAGCAGATACGCAGTATTTT

size: NA
J: TRBJ2-4
D: NA
V: TRBV19
CDR3: CASTPGFSKNIQYF
DNA: TGTGCCAGTACTCCAGGGTTTTCCAAAAACATTCAGTACTTC

size: NA
J: TRBJ1-6
D: NA
V: TRBV30
CDR3: CAWSVDRYNSPLHF
DNA: TGTGCCTGGAGTGTAGACAGATATAATTCACCCCTCCACTTT

size: NA
J: TRBJ2-7
D: NA
V: TRBV9
CDR3: CASSVRDDPVYEQYF
DNA: TGTGCCAGCAGCGTCCGGGACGACCCCGTCTACGAGCAGTACTTC

size: NA
J: TRBJ2-7
D: NA
V: TRBV6-6
CDR3: CASSYSILGSYEQYF
DNA: TGTGCCAGCAGTTACTCGATCCTTGGCTCCTACGAGCAGTACTTT

size: NA
J: TRBJ1-1
D: NA
V: TRBV5-1
CDR3: CASSSFPEKHTNYEAFF
DNA: TGCGCCAGCAGCTCGTTCCCGGAAAAGCACACTAATTATGAAGCTTTCTTT

size: NA
J: TRBJ2-7
D: TRBD1
V: TRBV20-1
CDR3: CSTGQGIEQYF
DNA: TGCAGTACGGGACAGGGAATCGAGCAGTACTTC

size: NA
J: TRBJ1-3
D: NA
V: TRBV5-5
CDR3: CASSVQGVGNTIYF
DNA: TGTGCCAGCAGCGTACAGGGTGTCGGAAACACCATATATTTT

size: NA
J: TRBJ1-3
D: NA
V: TRBV18
CDR3: CASSPRDVNVWGNTIYF
DNA: TGTGCCAGCTCACCACGGGACGTAAACGTGTGGGGAAACACCATATATTTT

size: NA
J: TRBJ2-1
D: TRBD1
V: TRBV19
CDR3: CASSIGAGTGTVYNEQFF
DNA: TGTGCCAGTAGTATAGGCGCGGGGACAGGGACGGTATACAATGAGCAGTTCTTC

size: NA
J: TRBJ2-5
D: TRBD1
V: TRBV14
CDR3: CASSQIGQGRETQYF
DNA: TGTGCCAGCAGCCAGATAGGACAGGGAAGAGAGACCCAGTACTTC

size: NA
J: TRBJ2-1
D: NA
V: TRBV6-5
CDR3: CASSYSGTQPYNEQFF
DNA: TGTGCCAGCAGTTACTCGGGGACTCAGCCCTACAATGAGCAGTTCTTC

size: NA
J: TRBJ2-3
D: TRBD2
V: TRBV28
CDR3: CASSLLAGGRGTDTQYF
DNA: TGTGCCAGCAGTTTACTAGCGGGAGGTAGGGGGACAGATACGCAGTATTTT

size: NA
J: TRBJ2-5
D: TRBD2
V: TRBV11-2
CDR3: CASSFLAGPPRETQYF
DNA: TGTGCCAGCAGCTTCCTAGCGGGACCACCTCGAGAGACCCAGTACTTC

size: NA
J: TRBJ2-1
D: NA
V: TRBV7-2
CDR3: CASSPAPDNFYNEQFF
DNA: TGTGCCAGCAGCCCCGCCCCGGACAACTTTTACAATGAGCAGTTCTTC

size: NA
J: TRBJ2-2
D: NA
V: TRBV9
CDR3: CASSVGGDTGELFF
DNA: TGTGCCAGCAGCGTAGGCGGGGACACCGGGGAGCTGTTTTTT

size: once
J: TRBJ1-1
D: NA
V: TRBV7-8
CDR3: CASSFSQNTEAFF
DNA: TGTGCCAGCAGCTTTTCACAGAACACTGAAGCTTTCTTT

size: NA
J: TRBJ2-2
D: NA
V: TRBV29-1
CDR3: CSWGRHTGELFF
DNA: TGCAGCTGGGGCAGGCATACCGGGGAGCTGTTTTTT

size: NA
J: TRBJ1-2
D: NA
V: TRBV18
CDR3: CASSPLTVFYGYTF
DNA: TGTGCCAGCTCACCGCTGACAGTTTTCTATGGCTACACCTTC

size: NA
J: TRBJ2-7
D: NA
V: TRBV28
CDR3: CASSPPGAFSYEQYF
DNA: TGTGCCAGCAGTCCGCCGGGGGCATTCTCCTACGAGCAGTACTTC

size: NA
J: TRBJ1-5
D: TRBD1
V: TRBV28
CDR3: CASSFRDRVAARNQPQHF
DNA: TGTGCCAGCAGTTTCAGGGACAGGGTGGCGGCGCGCAATCAGCCCCAGCATTTT

size: NA
J: TRBJ2-1
D: TRBD1
V: TRBV7-2
CDR3: CASSRTGIYNEQFF
DNA: TGTGCCAGCAGCCGGACAGGGATCTACAATGAGCAGTTCTTC

size: once
J: TRBJ2-3
D: NA
V: TRBV10-3
CDR3: CAISESPGVVDTDTQYF
DNA: TGTGCCATCAGTGAGTCTCCGGGGGTGGTAGACACAGATACGCAGTATTTT

size: NA
J: TRBJ1-2
D: NA
V: TRBV7-2
CDR3: CASSLDGPYGYTF
DNA: TGTGCCAGCAGCTTAGACGGGCCCTATGGCTACACCTTC

size: NA
J: TRBJ1-4
D: TRBD1
V: TRBV28
CDR3: CASSSPGTGKEKLFF
DNA: TGTGCCAGCAGTTCCCCCGGGACAGGAAAGGAAAAACTGTTTTTT

size: NA
J: TRBJ1-2
D: NA
V: TRBV13
CDR3: CASSEGEDYGYTF
DNA: TGTGCCAGCAGCGAGGGGGAGGACTATGGCTACACCTTC

size: NA
J: TRBJ2-7
D: TRBD2
V: TRBV7-9
CDR3: CASSGTISYEQYF
DNA: TGTGCCAGCTCGGGGACTATAAGCTACGAGCAGTACTTC

size: NA
J: TRBJ1-1
D: TRBD1
V: TRBV5-5
CDR3: CASSLWTGNTEAFF
DNA: TGTGCCAGCAGCCTGTGGACAGGCAACACTGAAGCTTTCTTT

size: NA
J: TRBJ2-6
D: NA
V: TRBV5-6
CDR3: CASSLEGSSGANVLTF
DNA: TGTGCCAGCAGCTTGGAAGGGAGCTCTGGGGCCAACGTCCTGACTTTC

size: NA
J: TRBJ1-3
D: NA
V: TRBV5-4
CDR3: CASSLIGEGNTIYF
DNA: TGTGCCAGCAGCTTGATAGGGGAGGGAAACACCATATATTTT

size: NA
J: TRBJ2-1
D: TRBD2
V: TRBV7-3
CDR3: CASSLNAREGRQFF
DNA: TGTGCCAGCAGCTTAAATGCGCGGGAGGGCCGGCAGTTCTTC

size: NA
J: TRBJ2-5
D: NA
V: TRBV19
CDR3: CASSPTGVGETQYF
DNA: TGTGCCAGTAGTCCGACGGGGGTGGGGGAGACCCAGTACTTC

size: NA
J: TRBJ1-1
D: NA
V: TRBV15
CDR3: CATSRDLGKYTEAFF
DNA: TGTGCCACCAGCAGAGATCTGGGCAAGTACACTGAAGCTTTCTTT

size: NA
J: TRBJ2-7
D: NA
V: TRBV6-6
CDR3: CASSYLASQRPYEQYF
DNA: TGTGCCAGCAGTTACTTGGCTAGCCAAAGACCCTACGAGCAGTACTTC

size: once
J: TRBJ2-7
D: TRBD1
V: TRBV5-1
CDR3: CASSKGGQGPAYEQYF
DNA: TGCGCCAGCAGCAAGGGGGGACAGGGGCCAGCCTACGAGCAGTACTTC

size: once
J: TRBJ2-3
D: TRBD2
V: TRBV7-6
CDR3: CASSRGTSGNLPDTQYF
DNA: TGTGCCAGCAGCAGAGGGACTAGCGGGAACCTCCCAGATACGCAGTATTTT

size: NA
J: TRBJ2-7
D: TRBD2
V: TRBV6-6
CDR3: CASSPGGQGGEQYF
DNA: TGTGCCAGCAGTCCGGGGGGGCAAGGGGGGGAGCAGTACTTC

size: NA
J: TRBJ2-7
D: NA
V: TRBV6-5
CDR3: CATREERSKTYEQYF
DNA: TGTGCCACCAGGGAGGAGCGGAGTAAGACCTACGAGCAGTACTTC

size: NA
J: TRBJ2-7
D: NA
V: TRBV5-1
CDR3: CASSPLQGSSYEQYF
DNA: TGCGCCAGCAGCCCCCTCCAGGGGAGCTCCTACGAGCAGTACTTC

size: NA
J: TRBJ1-6
D: TRBD1
V: TRBV5-4
CDR3: CASSKDRSYSPLHF
DNA: TGTGCCAGCAGCAAGGACAGGAGCTATTCACCCCTCCACTTT